These T cell receptor beta chains were read from a single sample in a study of cytomegalovirus exposure and HLA in healthy donors. Only in-frame clones appear in the TCRdb table, and some are missing; sequencing was by immunoSEQ multiplex PCR. The sample carries some 80,000 clones, approximately 60% recorded once. Material: PBMCs. The receptors shown here come from a male donor in good health and CMV-seropositive. The conserved cysteine and the conserved F or W are not part of the CDR3 here. Some rows have no size entry. The others give once, few or many, or a class for an expanded clone.

len	v_gene	j_gene	abundance	CDR3aa
14	TRBV6-5	NA	NA	ASSYSKGTGEYEQY
13	TRBV13	TRBJ2-7	few	ASSFKPGTSYEQY
12	TRBV14	TRBJ2-1	NA	ASSGGTGWNEQF
15	TRBV7-2	TRBJ1-5	few	ASSFSLQGFSNQPQH
15	TRBV28	TRBJ2-2	NA	ASRPTSGVTNTGELF
14	TRBV4-2	TRBJ1-5	NA	ASSQLQGATHQPQH
14	TRBV4-2	TRBJ1-2	few	ASSPTVGGTGRGYT
16	TRBV27	TRBJ2-5	few	ASSLGGPAGVGKETQY
12	TRBV27	TRBJ2-2	NA	ASSLSSGTGELF
13	TRBV28	TRBJ2-1	NA	ASSLAGQEYNEQF
16	TRBV27	TRBJ2-7	NA	ASSSLAPVQGGGYEQY
12	TRBV5-5	TRBJ2-7	NA	ASSQIAGAYEQY
10	TRBV29-1	TRBJ2-3	NA	SVGGGGPGQY
13	TRBV7-9	TRBJ2-7	NA	ASSLAKQDTYEQY
14	TRBV27	TRBJ2-7	few	ASSLILAGGPNEQY
13	TRBV28	TRBJ1-1	NA	ASSSPGTGGTEAF
13	TRBV5-4	TRBJ1-6	NA	ASSLASGGNSPLH
13	TRBV21-1	TRBJ2-2	NA	ASTGQGSNTGELF
12	TRBV11-1	TRBJ2-5	NA	ASSFGRGSETQY
12	TRBV4-3	TRBJ1-2	NA	ASSQTRQGAGYT
14	TRBV5-1	TRBJ1-2	NA	ASTSGAGDGTYGYT
13	TRBV6-1	TRBJ2-2	NA	ASTVTGGSTGELF
12	TRBV4-3	TRBJ2-5	NA	ASSQGPSRETQY
12	TRBV7-9	TRBJ1-2	NA	ASSLGQGGDGYT
12	TRBV19	TRBJ1-1	once	ASSRQGADTEAF
13	TRBV7-2	TRBJ2-3	NA	ASSWTGTGRTSQY
14	TRBV7-8	TRBJ1-6	NA	ASSSLGGPYNSPLH
13	TRBV6-5	TRBJ1-5	NA	ASSYSRAVPQPQH
12	TRBV27	TRBJ1-5	NA	ASRSTTGRQPQH
16	TRBV5-6	TRBJ2-2	NA	ASSLGLAGGRYTGELF
12	TRBV19	TRBJ2-2	NA	ASSREVNTGELF
13	TRBV4-2	TRBJ1-2	NA	ASSQDRQPRYGYT
11	TRBV11-3	TRBJ2-7	few	ASSLASAYEQY
11	TRBV4-3	TRBJ2-7	NA	ASSQVRGYEQY
13	TRBV9	TRBJ1-1	few	ASSVSGSPNTEAF